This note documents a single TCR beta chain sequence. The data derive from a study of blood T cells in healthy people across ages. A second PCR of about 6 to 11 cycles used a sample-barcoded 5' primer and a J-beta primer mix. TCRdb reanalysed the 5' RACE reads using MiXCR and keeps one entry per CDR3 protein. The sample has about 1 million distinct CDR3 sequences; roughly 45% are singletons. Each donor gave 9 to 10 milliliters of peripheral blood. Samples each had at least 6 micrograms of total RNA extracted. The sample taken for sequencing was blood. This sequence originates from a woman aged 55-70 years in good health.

This CDR3 reads CASTVDNQPQHF. DNA of the CDR3: TGTGCCAGCACCGTAGACAATCAGCCCCAGCATTTT. The rearrangement uses TRBV7-9 and TRBJ1-5; D not certain. CDR3 length: 12 residues. Between the trimmed V and J ends, which lost 7 bases and 3 bases, there was a span of 7 bases. The V gene's germline CDR1 is SEHNR and CDR2 FQNEAQ (reference sequence).